The 10 T cell receptor beta chains below all came from one sample that was sequenced in a study of post-analysis software for immune sequencing data. Study observations and caveats: TRBV5-6, TRBV5-1 and TRBV20-1 belonged to a set of roughly 5 TRBV segments that were more frequent in patients than controls.

Unique molecular identifiers were carried by the TCR beta cDNA libraries. One entry per CDR3 protein results from TCRdb running MiXCR on the PCR reads. The table has 750,000 to 900,000 distinct CDR3 sequences, about 43% seen once. No antigen has been assigned to these receptors. Sequencing was carried out using blood. The receptor set was obtained from a girl between 5 and 17 years old with multiple sclerosis.

The chain is built from TRBV7-3 and TRBJ2-7; D might be TRBD2 (5 bases). There are 16 residues in the CDR3. The V gene's germline CDR1 is SGHTA and CDR2 FQGTGA. Trimming stripped 0 bases from V and 0 bases from J, with 12 bases between. CDR3 residues: CASSLTGGLNSYEQYF. Written as DNA, the CDR3 is TGTGCCAGCAGCTTAACGGGCGGGTTGAACTCCTACGAGCAGTACTTC.

This rearrangement joins TRBV10-1 to TRBJ2-1, with D unclear. V was shortened by 2 bases and J by 5 bases, with 16 bases between the two germline ends. CDR1 and CDR2 from the germline V gene are WNHNN and SYGVQD (reference sequence). The CDR3 spans 16 residues. As DNA, the CDR3 is TGCGCCAGCAGTGAGATTGACTCGCCTATGGACAATGAGCAGTTCTTC. Translated: CASSEIDSPMDNEQFF.

The rearrangement links TRBV7-2 to TRBJ2-1; D perhaps matches TRBD1 (5 bases). The CDR3 runs to 14 residues. CDR1 and CDR2 (germline): SGHTA, FQGNSA. Between the trimmed V and J ends, which lost 6 bases and 5 bases, there was a span of 14 bases. Here the CDR3 reads CASRPGQEDNEQFF. The CDR3 DNA follows: TGTGCCAGCAGACCAGGGCAAGAAGACAATGAGCAGTTCTTC.

The chain has TRBV12-3 or TRBV12-4 and TRBJ2-5, with 7 positions matching TRBD1. Trimming took 7 bases from V and 7 from J; bases not matched to a gene: 21. The CDR3 has 17 residues. The chain's CDR3 is CASNFRLGGSGVGTQYF. DNA for the CDR3: TGTGCCAGCAATTTCCGGCTAGGGGGCAGTGGGGTTGGGACCCAGTACTTC.

The rearrangement links TRBV7-9 to TRBJ2-7; tentative D call: TRBD2 (6 bases). Germline V gene lookup returns CDR1 SEHNR and CDR2 FQNEAQ (reference sequence). This CDR3 has 16 amino acids. Trimming took off 5 bases at V and 0 bases at J, with 17 bases between the two ends. CDR3 DNA: TGTGCCAGCAGCCCGACTAGAACAGGATTCTCCTACGAGCAGTACTTC. Its translation is CASSPTRTGFSYEQYF.

CDR3 sequence: CSAARLAGEETQYF. DNA of the CDR3: TGCAGTGCTGCGAGACTAGCGGGAGAAGAGACCCAGTACTTC. V gene TRBV20-1 combines with J gene TRBJ2-4, with TRBD2 matching 12 bases. The DNA end is more similar to TRBJ2-5, so the J call may be wrong. Germline V gene sequence: CDR1 DFQATT, CDR2 SNEGSKA (reference sequence). The CDR3 spans 14 residues.

V gene TRBV20-1 combines with J gene TRBJ1-2; D call uncertain. This CDR3 is built from 14 residues. Germline V CDR1 and CDR2: DFQATT, SNEGSKA (reference sequence). V dropped 4 bases and J dropped 0 bases, with 12 bases sitting between them. As DNA, the CDR3 is TGCAGTGCTATGGACCAGCGAACTAACTATGGCTACACCTTC. It encodes CSAMDQRTNYGYTF.

This clonotype came up a few times. The rearrangement joins TRBV27 to TRBJ2-7, with 7 bases identical to TRBD2. Germline CDR1 reads MNHEY; CDR2 reads SMNVEV (reference sequence). CDR3 length: 14 residues. The V segment lost 6 bases and the J segment 3 bases; nucleotides outside the gene matches: 8. CDR3 in amino acids: CASRASGTNYEQYF. In DNA, the CDR3 is TGTGCCAGCAGAGCCTCGGGGACTAACTACGAGCAGTACTTC.

The rearrangement links TRBV25-1 to TRBJ1-1; TRBD1 is a possible D gene (6 bases). The V end was cut by 3 bases, the J end by 8 bases, with 13 bases between. CDR3 length: 13 amino acids. Germline V gene lookup returns CDR1 MGHDK and CDR2 SYGVNS. The CDR3 DNA sequence: TGTGCCAGCAGTGAGGGCAGGACAGACGAAGCTTTCTTT. The encoded protein is CASSEGRTDEAFF.

The CDR3 sequence is CASSYSLAASQETQYF. For the CDR3, the DNA is TGTGCCAGCAGTTACTCACTAGCGGCCAGCCAAGAGACCCAGTACTTC. The genes are TRBV6-6 and TRBJ2-5; the match to TRBD2 covers 8 bases. Trimming at V came to 0 bases and at J to 1 base, leaving 4 bases not matched to a gene. Looked up from germline, CDR1 is MNHNY and CDR2 is SVGAGI (reference sequence). This CDR3 has 16 residues.